These 27 T cell receptor beta chains originate from one sample sequenced in a study of cytomegalovirus exposure and HLA in healthy donors. With 60 Vbeta and 13 Jbeta primers, the PCR was carried out. Generated by immunoSEQ multiplex PCR, the TCRdb table keeps only in-frame clones and is missing some. The sample has over 150,000 clones, around 75% seen once. The sequenced material came from PBMCs. Receptors were obtained from a male donor in good health and CMV-seronegative.

The chain combines TRBV19 with TRBJ1-5; TRBD1 aligns across 7 bases. The CDR3 is 13 residues long. Germline V gene data show CDR1 as LNHDA and CDR2 as SQIVND (reference sequence). With 7 bases clipped from V and 6 bases from J, the junction kept 6 bases outside the gene matches. In DNA, the CDR3 is TGTGCCAGTACCAGACAGGGCGGTCAGCCCCAGCATTTT. This encodes CASTRQGGQPQHF. The variable domain in full, with the rest retrieved from reference TRBV19 and TRBJ1-5, is DGGITQSPKYLFRKEGQNVTLSCEQNLNHDAMYWYRQDPGQGLRLIYYSQIVNDFQKGDIAEGYSVSREKKESFPLTVTSAQKNPTAFYLCASTRQGGQPQHFGDGTRLSIL.

V usage is TRBV5-1 and J usage is TRBJ2-2; possible D gene TRBD1, 5 bases. The CDR3 is made up of 15 amino acids. The V and J ends lost 2 bases and 6 bases respectively, with 14 bases between them. From germline, CDR1 is SGHRS and CDR2 YFSETQ. The CDR3 sequence: CASSFQGSRAGELFF. CDR3 in DNA: TGCGCCAGCAGCTTCCAGGGTTCGCGAGCCGGGGAGCTGTTTTTT. Full variable domain (remainder filled in from reference TRBV5-1 and TRBJ2-2): KAGVTQTPRYLIKTRGQQVTLSCSPISGHRSVSWYQQTPGQGLQFLFEYFSETQRNKGNFPGRFSGRQFSNSRSEMNVSTLELGDSALYLCASSFQGSRAGELFFGEGSRLTVL.

CDR3 residues: CSVEGDRSSYNEQFF. CDR3 sequence (DNA): TGCAGCGTTGAAGGAGACAGGAGCTCCTACAATGAGCAGTTCTTC. The genes are TRBV29-1 and TRBJ2-1; tentative D call: TRBD1 (6 bases). Germline assignment: CDR1 SQVTM and CDR2 ANQGSEA. The CDR3 extends over 15 amino acids. V was clipped by 1 base and J by 0 bases, with 10 bases between them.

The chain carries TRBV27 and TRBJ1-4, with 9 bases fitting TRBD1. With V trimmed by 5 bases and J by 7 bases, 11 bases remained unmatched. Germline assignment: CDR1 MNHEY and CDR2 SMNVEV (reference sequence). CDR3 length equals 16 residues. For the CDR3, the DNA is TGTGCCAGCAGTCTGCAACCCGGGACAGGGTTTGAAAAACTGTTTTTT. It codes for CASSLQPGTGFEKLFF.

This clone was seen a handful of times. This chain connects TRBV28 to TRBJ1-5, with D hard to call. The CDR3 contains 14 residues. Germline CDR1 reads MDHEN; CDR2 reads SYDVKM. Between the trimmed V and J ends, which lost 3 bases and 7 bases, there was a span of 13 bases. CDR3 residues: CASSFSDPRQPQHF. The CDR3, as DNA: TGTGCCAGCAGTTTTTCTGACCCCAGGCAGCCCCAGCATTTT.

The rearrangement links TRBV19 to TRBJ2-5; 10 bases map to TRBD1. The tail of the sequence fits TRBJ2-7 better, so the J call may be wrong. This CDR3 is built from 14 residues. CDR1 and CDR2 from the germline V gene are LNHDA and SQIVND (reference sequence). In DNA form, the CDR3 reads TGTGCCAGTAGCTCGGGACAGGGGTTCTACGAGCAGTACTTC. Translating it yields CASSSGQGFYEQYF.

The count of this clone is one. The chain joins TRBV27 to TRBJ2-2; D is undetermined. CDR1 is MNHEY and CDR2 is SMNVEV in the germline V gene (reference sequence). CDR3 size: 15 residues. V was clipped by 3 bases and J by 1 base, with 9 bases between them. DNA for the CDR3: TGTGCCAGCAGTTTCGATGCAGGGAACACCGGGGAGCTGTTTTTT. Translation gives CASSFDAGNTGELFF.

The V and J genes are TRBV13 and TRBJ2-2, with 7 bases matching TRBD1. The V and J ends lost 5 bases and 5 bases, in that order; junction bases with no gene match: 11. Germline V CDR1 and CDR2: PRHDT, FYEKMQ (reference sequence). The CDR3 runs 16 residues. The CDR3: CASSPRQGIPTGELFF. The CDR3 DNA reads TGTGCCAGCAGCCCCCGACAGGGTATTCCAACCGGGGAGCTGTTTTTT. Full variable domain (outside the CDR3, taken from reference TRBV13 and TRBJ2-2): AAGVIQSPRHLIKEKRETATLKCYPIPRHDTVYWYQQGPGQDPQFLISFYEKMQSDKGSIPDRFSAQQFSDYHSELNMSSLELGDSALYFCASSPRQGIPTGELFFGEGSRLTVL.

This chain joins TRBV28 and TRBJ1-1; TRBD1 might be the D (5 bases). V lost 4 bases to trimming and J lost 4 bases, with 19 bases between them. CDR1 and CDR2 from the germline V gene are MDHEN and SYDVKM. This CDR3 is 16 amino acids long. The CDR3 loop is CASSSPLGREGTEAFF. In DNA form, the CDR3 reads TGTGCCAGCAGTTCCCCTTTAGGCAGGGAGGGCACTGAAGCTTTCTTT.

The CDR3 sequence: CAWSVLKEGGPEFF. The CDR3 coding sequence is TGTGCCTGGAGTGTGCTCAAGGAGGGAGGGCCCGAGTTCTTC. The chain has TRBV30 and TRBJ2-1; 7 nucleotides agree with TRBD2. V gave up 0 bases and J gave up 14 bases; unmatched junction bases: 13. The CDR3 has 14 amino acids. Germline CDR1 reads GTSNPN; CDR2 reads SVGIG (reference sequence).

This clone occurred a few times. The chain joins TRBV2 to TRBJ1-5; a weak D match, TRBD1 (6 bases). The CDR3 has 13 residues. Per germline, CDR1 SNHLY and CDR2 FYNNEI. The V and J ends lost 7 bases and 4 bases respectively, with 11 bases between them. The CDR3 here is CASMLQGNQPQHF. Here the CDR3 DNA reads TGTGCCAGCATGCTACAGGGAAATCAGCCCCAGCATTTT.

The CDR3 protein is CASSVNRDNSPLHF. The CDR3 nucleotides read TGTGCCAGCAGCGTAAACAGGGATAATTCACCCCTCCACTTT. This chain connects TRBV9 to TRBJ1-6, with a possible D match to TRBD1 (6 bases). The CDR3 runs to 14 residues. Per the germline V gene, CDR1 is SGDLS and CDR2 is YYNGEE. V was shortened by 1 base and J by 5 bases, with 7 bases between the two germline ends.

This clone came up a few times. J is TRBJ2-2 and V is TRBV27, with no clear D. CDR3 length: 14 amino acids. Looked up from germline, CDR1 is MNHEY and CDR2 is SMNVEV (reference sequence). V was pared by 7 bases and J by 6 bases, with 15 bases between. CDR3 protein: CASTYYFRAGELFF. The CDR3 DNA reads TGTGCCAGCACCTACTACTTTCGCGCCGGGGAGCTGTTTTTT.

The gene calls are TRBV12-5 and TRBJ2-7; TRBD1 matches at 7 bases. Germline V gene sequence: CDR1 LGHNT, CDR2 FRNRAP. J lost 3 bases, V lost 3 bases, and 11 bases had no gene match. This CDR3 has 16 residues. The CDR3 DNA is TGTGCTAGTGGTTTCCTTACCGGGACAGTAGGCTACGAGCAGTACTTC. Translation gives CASGFLTGTVGYEQYF.

The chain joins TRBV7-3 to TRBJ2-7, with 11 bases identical to TRBD1. CDR3 length: 15 residues. CDR1 and CDR2 from the germline V gene are SGHTA and FQGTGA. With 4 bases clipped from V and 4 bases from J, the junction kept 6 bases outside the gene matches. This CDR3 is CASSSSGTGGYEQYF. The CDR3 DNA follows: TGTGCCAGCAGCTCGTCCGGGACAGGGGGTTACGAGCAGTACTTC.

The CDR3 protein is CAWSGGQGSQPQHF. The CDR3 DNA sequence: TGTGCCTGGAGTGGGGGACAGGGGAGCCAGCCCCAGCATTTT. The gene calls are TRBV30 and TRBJ1-5; 10 bases fit TRBD1. The CDR3 is 14 residues long. Germline loops: CDR1 GTSNPN, CDR2 SVGIG (reference sequence). V shed 1 base, J shed 7 bases, and the junction held 4 bases outside the gene matches.

The genes are TRBV28 and TRBJ2-6; unclear D gene. The ends were cut back, 3 bases at V and 0 bases at J, with 9 bases in the middle. The germline V gene has CDR1 MDHEN and CDR2 SYDVKM. The CDR3 is 16 amino acids. CDR3 in amino acids: CASSLVGVSGANVLTF. The CDR3 coding sequence is TGTGCCAGCAGTTTGGTCGGAGTCTCTGGGGCCAACGTCCTGACTTTC.

This sequence joins TRBV11-2 and TRBJ1-3; D ambiguous. From germline, CDR1 is SGHAT and CDR2 FQNNGV. This CDR3 is built from 12 residues. V was pared by 5 bases and J by 7 bases, with 9 bases between. CDR3 region: CASSPSANTIYF. The CDR3 DNA reads TGTGCCAGCAGCCCAAGCGCTAACACCATATATTTT. The complete variable domain, with remaining parts taken from reference TRBV11-2 and TRBJ1-3, reads EAGVAQSPRYKIIEKRQSVAFWCNPISGHATLYWYQQILGQGPKLLIQFQNNGVVDDSQLPKDRFSAERLKGVDSTLKIQPAKLEDSAVYLCASSPSANTIYFGEGSWLTVV.

The J gene is TRBJ1-5, the V gene TRBV28, with D possibly matching TRBD1 (5 bases). V was trimmed by 7 bases and J by 2 bases, leaving 15 bases between them. Germline CDR1 MDHEN, CDR2 SYDVKM. CDR3 length equals 15 residues. The CDR3 region has the DNA TGTGCCAGCACCCCACGGGGGAGAGGCAATCAGCCCCAGCATTTT. Translated: CASTPRGRGNQPQHF.

This clone showed up just once. This sequence joins TRBV6-5 and TRBJ2-1; D perhaps matches TRBD2 (6 bases). V was trimmed by 5 bases and J by 4 bases, leaving 15 bases between them. CDR1 MNHEY and CDR2 SVGAGI come from the germline V gene. This CDR3 is 15 amino acids long. CDR3 nucleotide sequence: TGTGCCAGCAGTAGCTCTAAGGCGGGATACAATGAGCAGTTCTTC. This translates into CASSSSKAGYNEQFF.

The count of this clone is one. The chain employs TRBV30 and TRBJ2-7; 10 positions match TRBD1. CDR1 and CDR2 (germline): GTSNPN, SVGIG (reference sequence). The V segment lost 2 bases and the J segment 7 bases; nucleotides outside the gene matches: 5. The length of the CDR3 is 13 residues. The CDR3 nucleotides are TGTGCCTGGAGTATAGACAGGGGGCGGGAGCAGTACTTC. Amino acids: CAWSIDRGREQYF.

The rearrangement uses TRBV30 and TRBJ1-4; possible D gene TRBD1, 6 bases. The length of the CDR3 is 14 residues. V shed 2 bases and J shed 5 bases, with 12 bases lying between them. Germline V CDR1 and CDR2: GTSNPN, SVGIG (reference sequence). The CDR3 sequence: CAWSSTGVNEKLFF. CDR3 in DNA: TGTGCCTGGAGTTCGACAGGAGTAAATGAAAAACTGTTTTTT.

The genes are TRBV7-3 and TRBJ2-1, with 7 bases that match TRBD2. The CDR3 runs to 16 residues. The trim removed 1 base at V and 3 bases at J, leaving 6 bases unmatched. Germline CDR1 SGHTA, CDR2 FQGTGA. CDR3 sequence (DNA): TGTGCCAGCAGCTTAAGTCCGGGGGGAAACTACAATGAGCAGTTCTTC. Translating gives CASSLSPGGNYNEQFF.

With regard to this clone: One end of the junction varies from germline; a read error may be responsible. This rearrangement joins TRBV7-9 to TRBJ2-1; maybe TRBD2 (5 bases). Germline values: CDR1 SEHNR, CDR2 FQNEAQ (reference sequence). The CDR3 totals 11 residues. CDR3 nucleotide sequence: TGTTCCAGCAGCTCCCTTGGGGAGAAATTCTTC. Amino acid sequence: CSSSSLGEKFF.

The chain combines TRBV7-9 with TRBJ1-3; tentatively, D is TRBD1 (6 bases). Germline V gene lookup returns CDR1 SEHNR and CDR2 FQNEAQ (reference sequence). The CDR3 is made up of 15 amino acids. V dropped 3 bases and J dropped 2 bases, with 11 bases sitting between them. DNA for the CDR3: TGTGCCAGCAGCTTGTCAGGGGTCGCTGGAAACACCATATATTTT. Protein sequence: CASSLSGVAGNTIYF.

The rearrangement uses TRBV7-3 and TRBJ1-2; TRBD1 agrees at 7 bases. J was trimmed by 4 bases and V by 1 base; bases with no gene match: 6. CDR3 length: 15 residues. Germline CDR1 is SGHTA and CDR2 is FQGTGA. Written as DNA, the CDR3 is TGTGCCAGCAGCTTAATGGGCAGGGGGAGCTATGGCTACACCTTC. Translation gives CASSLMGRGSYGYTF. Together with reference TRBV7-3 and TRBJ1-2, the CDR3 gives the full variable domain: GAGVSQTPSNKVTEKGKYVELRCDPISGHTALYWYRQSLGQGPEFLIYFQGTGAADDSGLPNDRFFAVRPEGSVSTLKIQRTERGDSAVYLCASSLMGRGSYGYTFGSGTRLTVV.

A single count supports this clone. V gene TRBV19 combines with J gene TRBJ1-2; no definite D call. Germline V gene lookup returns CDR1 LNHDA and CDR2 SQIVND (reference sequence). The V end lost 6 bases, the J end lost 2 bases, and 13 bases lay between the germline ends. This CDR3 is built from 14 residues. The CDR3, as DNA: TGTGCCAGTAGACTTCGTTCCATAAACTATGGCTACACCTTC. It yields the protein CASRLRSINYGYTF.